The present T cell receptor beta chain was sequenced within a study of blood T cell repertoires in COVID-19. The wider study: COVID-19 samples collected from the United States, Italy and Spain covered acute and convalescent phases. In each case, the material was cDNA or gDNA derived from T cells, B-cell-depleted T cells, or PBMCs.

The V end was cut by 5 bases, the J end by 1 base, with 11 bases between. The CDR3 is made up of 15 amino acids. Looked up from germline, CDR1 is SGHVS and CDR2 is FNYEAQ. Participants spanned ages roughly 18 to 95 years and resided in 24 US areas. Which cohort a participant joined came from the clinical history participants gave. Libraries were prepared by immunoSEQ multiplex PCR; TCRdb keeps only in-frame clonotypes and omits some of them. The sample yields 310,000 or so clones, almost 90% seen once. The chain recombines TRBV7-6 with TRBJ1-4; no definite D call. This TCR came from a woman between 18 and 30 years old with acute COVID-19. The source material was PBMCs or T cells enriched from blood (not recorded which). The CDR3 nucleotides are TGTGCCAGCAGCCCCCTGAGGAGAACTAATGAAAAACTGTTTTTT. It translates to CASSPLRRTNEKLFF.